The next 11 T cell receptor beta chains were all read from a single sample in a study of T cell responses to AZD1222 COVID-19 vaccine. Only in-frame clones appear in the TCRdb table, and some are missing; sequencing was by immunoSEQ multiplex PCR. There are 150,000 to 200,000 clones in the sample; 85% to 95% occur only once, and approximately 1.4% lies in the top ten. The sample here was peripheral blood, taken on day 0 of AZD1222 vaccination. Receptor source: an adult in good health.

The chain has TRBV5-4 and TRBJ2-1, with D possibly matching TRBD1 (6 bases). This CDR3 region has 16 residues. Germline-derived CDR1 and CDR2 are SGHNT and YYREEE (reference sequence). V was trimmed by 4 bases and J by 7 bases, leaving 21 bases between them. The CDR3 here is CASSGGRTSGANEQFF. CDR3 coding DNA: TGTGCCAGCAGCGGGGGACGGACCTCAGGGGCTAATGAGCAGTTCTTC.

This chain connects TRBV30 to TRBJ2-1, with D possibly matching TRBD1 (5 bases). The CDR3 consists of 12 residues. V was clipped by 0 bases and J by 5 bases, with 5 bases between them. Looked up from germline, CDR1 is GTSNPN and CDR2 is SVGIG (reference sequence). CDR3 in DNA: TGTGCCTGGAGTGTACAGGACAATGAGCAGTTCTTC. Protein product: CAWSVQDNEQFF. The full variable domain, rest sourced from reference TRBV30 and TRBJ2-1, is SQTIHQWPATLVQPVGSPLSLECTVEGTSNPNLYWYRQAAGRGLQLLFYSVGIGQISSEVPQNLSASRPQDRQFILSSKKLLLSDSGFYLCAWSVQDNEQFFGPGTRLTVL.

The rearrangement links TRBV7-8 to TRBJ2-5; D assignment may be TRBD1 or TRBD2 (5 bases each). Trimming removed 5 bases from V and 4 bases from J, with 17 bases in between. The CDR3 contains 15 residues. Germline V gene sequence: CDR1 SGHVS, CDR2 FQNEAQ. DNA of the CDR3: TGTGCCAGCAGCCCTAGGGACCGGACGGGAGAGACCCAGTACTTC. Translating gives CASSPRDRTGETQYF.

The chain links TRBV5-6 to TRBJ1-4; D not resolved. V was clipped by 0 bases and J by 5 bases, with 8 bases between them. This CDR3 contains 14 residues. Germline CDR1 is SGHDT and CDR2 is YYEEEE. Here the CDR3 reads CASSLDLLNEKLFF. Written as DNA, the CDR3 is TGTGCCAGCAGCTTGGACTTATTGAATGAAAAACTGTTTTTT.

The rearrangement uses TRBV5-4 and TRBJ2-1; TRBD2 might be the D (6 bases). Trimming left V 4 bases short and J 0 bases short, with 11 bases between. The CDR3 covers 15 residues. Germline V gene data show CDR1 as SGHNT and CDR2 as YYREEE (reference sequence). CDR3 DNA sequence: TGTGCCAGCAGCCTGGACGGGAGCTCCTACAATGAGCAGTTCTTC. Translated, it gives CASSLDGSSYNEQFF. The full variable domain, rest sourced from reference TRBV5-4 and TRBJ2-1, is ETGVTQSPTHLIKTRGQQVTLRCSSQSGHNTVSWYQQALGQGPQFIFQYYREEENGRGNFPPRFSGLQFPNYSSELNVNALELDDSALYLCASSLDGSSYNEQFFGPGTRLTVL.

This clone was observed a handful of times. The DNA of the CDR3 is TGTGCCAGCAGTCCCCCTAGGGGACCCCTCCACTTT. It yields the protein CASSPPRGPLHF. V gene TRBV28 combines with J gene TRBJ1-6; TRBD1 might be the D (5 bases). The CDR3 is 12 residues long. Germline V gene sequence: CDR1 MDHEN, CDR2 SYDVKM. Trimming shortened V by 5 bases and J by 12 bases, and 11 bases separated the two germline ends.

The J gene is TRBJ1-1, the V gene TRBV3-1 (or the pseudogene TRBV3-2); D is uncertain. V lost 4 bases and J lost 0, with 6 bases in between. CDR1 and CDR2 from the germline V gene are LGHDT and YNNKEL (reference sequence). The CDR3 is 13 amino acids. This CDR3 reads CASSPRVNTEAFF. For the CDR3, the DNA is TGTGCCAGCAGCCCTCGGGTGAACACTGAAGCTTTCTTT.

The chain is built from TRBV14 and TRBJ2-7, with a tentative D call TRBD1 (5 bases). V was pared by 1 base and J by 4 bases, with 8 bases between. Germline V gene data show CDR1 as SGHDN and CDR2 as FVKESK. This CDR3 is built from 13 residues. CDR3 nucleotide sequence: TGTGCCAGCAGCCAAGCCCAGGGTTACGAGCAGTACTTC. Its translation: CASSQAQGYEQYF.

This clone appeared a single time. One junction end does not reproduce the germline sequence, and a read error may be involved. The chain is built from TRBV10-3 and TRBJ1-2; a possible D gene is TRBD1 (5 bases). CDR1 is ENHRY and CDR2 is SYGVKD in the germline V gene. There are 14 residues in the CDR3. The CDR3 loop reads CAIRESGTGFGYTF. The CDR3 DNA reads TGTGCCATCAGGGAGTCAGGGACTGGATTTGGCTACACCTTC.

The chain has TRBV11-2 and TRBJ1-3; D uncertain. The CDR3 extends over 13 amino acids. The ends were cut back, 8 bases at V and 0 bases at J, with 8 bases in the middle. Germline V gene lookup returns CDR1 SGHAT and CDR2 FQNNGV. CDR3 region: CASGKSSGNTIYF. CDR3 nucleotide sequence: TGTGCCAGCGGCAAGAGCTCTGGAAACACCATATATTTT.

V gene TRBV10-3 combines with J gene TRBJ1-2; D is perhaps TRBD1 (6 bases). This CDR3 has 14 amino acids. CDR1 and CDR2 from the germline V gene are ENHRY and SYGVKD. V was pared by 4 bases and J by 7 bases, with 16 bases between. The CDR3 region has the DNA TGTGCCATCAGTGTGGGGGGGCCAAGGGGTGGCTACACCTTC. Translating it yields CAISVGGPRGGYTF.